The 17 T cell receptor beta chains below come from one sample, sequenced in a study of blood T cell repertoires in COVID-19. Sequenced by immunoSEQ multiplex PCR; TCRdb stores in-frame clones only, minus some. This table has under 55,000 clones, roughly 85% appearing once. Sequenced: peripheral blood. All receptors come from a human donor in a cohort sampled during active COVID-19.

The chain is built from TRBV10-3 and TRBJ1-6; D uncertain. This CDR3 is built from 12 residues. Germline assignment: CDR1 ENHRY and CDR2 SYGVKD. Trimming shortened V by 4 bases and J by 16 bases, and 14 bases separated the two germline ends. The CDR3 sequence is CAISVGRAGLHF. Written as DNA, the CDR3 is TGTGCCATCAGTGTCGGGCGAGCGGGGCTCCACTTT.

The chain has TRBV19 and TRBJ1-5; D unresolved. V lost 7 bases and J lost 3, with 7 bases in between. This CDR3 has 12 residues. Germline values: CDR1 LNHDA, CDR2 SQIVND (reference sequence). CDR3 loop: CASTRSNQPQHF. CDR3 coding DNA: TGTGCCAGTACCAGGTCCAATCAGCCCCAGCATTTT.

The V call is TRBV5-1, the J call TRBJ1-6, with 8 bases that match TRBD1. Germline-derived CDR1 and CDR2 are SGHRS and YFSETQ. The CDR3 runs to 18 residues. V lost 1 base, J lost 0 bases, and 6 bases stayed unmatched. CDR3 nucleotides: TGCGCCAGCAGCTTGCAGGGGGCGAGGCGCTCCTATAATTCACCCCTCCACTTT. Encoded protein: CASSLQGARRSYNSPLHF.

J is TRBJ2-1 and V is TRBV5-5; D is ambiguous. The V gene lost 4 bases and the J gene lost 7 bases, with 21 bases spanning the gap. CDR3 length: 16 amino acids. Per the germline V gene, CDR1 is SGHKS and CDR2 is YYEKEE (reference sequence). This CDR3 reads CASSLSPTSGTNEQFF. The CDR3 DNA reads as TGTGCCAGCAGCCTATCCCCCACATCAGGTACAAATGAGCAGTTCTTC.

The rearrangement uses TRBV19 and TRBJ2-3; 8 nucleotides line up with TRBD1. Germline CDR1 is LNHDA and CDR2 is SQIVND (reference sequence). V shed 7 bases and J 5 bases; nucleotides not matched to a gene: 5. This CDR3 has 13 residues. CDR3 loop: CASTDREGDTQYF. The CDR3 nucleotides read TGTGCCAGTACGGACAGGGAAGGAGATACGCAGTATTTT. Looking up the rest from reference TRBV19 and TRBJ2-3 gives the full variable domain: DGGITQSPKYLFRKEGQNVTLSCEQNLNHDAMYWYRQDPGQGLRLIYYSQIVNDFQKGDIAEGYSVSREKKESFPLTVTSAQKNPTAFYLCASTDREGDTQYFGPGTRLTVL.

This rearrangement joins TRBV7-2 to TRBJ1-2; maybe TRBD1 (6 bases). V lost 0 bases, J lost 8 bases, and 13 bases lay in between. The CDR3 is made up of 14 amino acids. Germline V CDR1 and CDR2: SGHTA, FQGNSA. The CDR3 reads CASSLARGGWGYTF. Written as DNA, the CDR3 is TGTGCCAGCAGCTTAGCGCGGGGGGGCTGGGGCTACACCTTC.

The chain carries TRBV6-5 and TRBJ1-1; D is uncertain. Trimming pared 5 bases from V and 0 bases from J, leaving 10 bases between. Germline values: CDR1 MNHEY, CDR2 SVGAGI. The CDR3 has 14 residues. The chain's CDR3 is CASSKGGMNTEAFF. The CDR3 coding sequence is TGTGCCAGCAGTAAGGGAGGCATGAACACTGAAGCTTTCTTT.

This clone has just one count. This sequence joins TRBV30 and TRBJ1-1; 7 bases align to TRBD1. The germline gives CDR1 GTSNPN, CDR2 SVGIG (reference sequence). J was trimmed by 7 bases and V by 4 bases; bases with no gene match: 3. The length of the CDR3 is 11 residues. DNA of the CDR3: TGTGCCTGGACCCGGGACAGTGAAGCTTTCTTT. Its translation: CAWTRDSEAFF.

This chain uses TRBV28 with TRBJ2-6, with 7 bases aligning to TRBD1. Per germline, CDR1 MDHEN and CDR2 SYDVKM. V gave up 5 bases and J gave up 1 base; unmatched junction bases: 14. The CDR3 is 19 residues long. The CDR3 region has the DNA TGTGCCAGCAGTAGGCGGGCGACAGGGATCGTTTCTGGGGCCAACGTCCTGACTTTC. Translating it yields CASSRRATGIVSGANVLTF.

A note on this clone: The junction departs from germline at one end; a sequencing error may be responsible. The rearrangement uses TRBV5-1 and TRBJ1-5; D is perhaps TRBD1 (5 bases). CDR3 size: 14 residues. Germline CDR1 reads SGHRS; CDR2 reads YFSETQ. This CDR3 is CASSLTGSTQPQHF. The CDR3 DNA reads as TGCGCCAGCAGCTTGACAGGAAGCACTCAGCCCCAGCATTTT. The full variable domain, in which reference TRBV5-1 and TRBJ1-5 provide the parts outside the CDR3, is KAGVTQTPRYLIKTRGQQVTLSCSPISGHRSVSWYQQTPGQGLQFLFEYFSETQRNKGNFPGRFSGRQFSNSRSEMNVSTLELGDSALYLCASSLTGSTQPQHFGDGTRLSIL.

This sequence joins TRBV5-1 and TRBJ2-7; 13 nucleotides match TRBD2. V shed 4 bases, J shed 3 bases, and the junction held 7 bases outside the gene matches. CDR1 SGHRS and CDR2 YFSETQ come from the germline V gene. The CDR3 runs 16 residues. For the CDR3, the DNA is TGCGCCAGCAGCGGAGGGGGACTAGCGGGAAACTACGAGCAGTACTTC. Translating gives CASSGGGLAGNYEQYF.

This chain connects TRBV30 to TRBJ1-6; D is undetermined. CDR3 size: 14 residues. Trimming left V 0 bases short and J 1 base short, with 4 bases between. Germline assignment: CDR1 GTSNPN and CDR2 SVGIG (reference sequence). In nucleotides, the CDR3 is TGTGCCTGGAGTGTTAGATCCTATAATTCACCCCTCCACTTT. It specifies CAWSVRSYNSPLHF.

The V call is TRBV7-3, the J call TRBJ2-2; D may be TRBD2 (5 bases). CDR3 length: 15 residues. Trimming removed 5 bases from V and 2 bases from J, with 12 bases in between. Germline CDR1 is SGHTA and CDR2 is FQGTGA. The CDR3 reads CASSLRTANTGELFF. The CDR3 bases are TGTGCCAGCAGCCTCCGGACTGCTAACACCGGGGAGCTGTTTTTT.

The chain has TRBV11-1 and TRBJ2-4; a weak D match, TRBD1 (5 bases). This CDR3 has 15 residues. V lost 4 bases and J lost 7, with 17 bases in between. Germline V gives CDR1 SGHAT, CDR2 FQDESV (reference sequence). CDR3 bases: TGTGCCAGCAGCTCCGGCAGGGCATACGGGAACATTCAGTACTTC. This sequence encodes CASSSGRAYGNIQYF.

The gene calls are TRBV28 and TRBJ1-2, with a weak D call TRBD1 (6 bases). Trimming pared 5 bases from V and 4 bases from J, leaving 11 bases between. Germline loops: CDR1 MDHEN, CDR2 SYDVKM. The CDR3 loop spans 13 amino acids. CDR3 bases: TGTGCCAGCAGTCCCGCAGGGGCCTATGGCTACACCTTC. It yields the protein CASSPAGAYGYTF.

This chain links TRBV20-1 with TRBJ2-7, with TRBD1 matching over 7 bases. The trim removed 5 bases at V and 2 bases at J, leaving 0 bases unmatched. The germline gives CDR1 DFQATT, CDR2 SNEGSKA (reference sequence). The CDR3 runs 11 residues. CDR3 amino acids: CSAGTAYEQYF. The CDR3 nucleotides read TGCAGTGCTGGGACAGCCTACGAGCAGTACTTC.

The chain recombines TRBV18 with TRBJ2-3, with a tentative D call TRBD1 (6 bases). Germline V lookup: CDR1 KGHSH, CDR2 LQKENI. The CDR3 has 15 residues. V was shortened by 2 bases and J by 1 base, with 10 bases between the two germline ends. The CDR3 region is CASSPGRQGTDTQYF. The CDR3 DNA reads as TGTGCCAGCTCACCAGGACGACAGGGCACAGATACGCAGTATTTT.